These 31 T cell receptor beta chains came from one sample sequenced in a study of blood T cell repertoires in COVID-19. Sequenced by immunoSEQ multiplex PCR; TCRdb stores in-frame clones only, minus some. This table has about 180,000 clones, about 72% appearing once. The material sequenced was PBMCs or T cells enriched from blood (not recorded which). The source of these receptors is a woman in her forties or fifties who had recovered from COVID-19.

The table lists this clone with a few counts. J is TRBJ1-1 and V is TRBV7-9, with 7 nucleotides matching TRBD1. With 5 bases clipped from V and 5 bases from J, the junction kept 20 bases outside the gene matches. This CDR3 comprises 18 residues. Germline V lookup: CDR1 SEHNR, CDR2 FQNEAQ (reference sequence). The CDR3 DNA is TGTGCCAGCAGCGAAGGGGTTAGGGGGCGTGTAAGTGGGACTGAAGCTTTCTTT. It yields the protein CASSEGVRGRVSGTEAFF.

The V call is TRBV21-1, the J call TRBJ2-7; TRBD1, the D gene given by the table, was not confirmed from the DNA. TRBV21-1 is recorded as a pseudogene. The CDR3 length is 13 residues. The DNA of the CDR3 is TGTGCCAGCAGCTTGATACAGGGGTACGAGCAGTACTTC. It specifies CASSLIQGYEQYF.

The rearrangement joins TRBV6-1 to TRBJ2-7, with TRBD2 matching 9 bases. Germline trimming cut 2 bases from V and 0 bases from J; bases unmatched to any gene: 11. The CDR3 is 18 residues long. The germline V gene encodes CDR1 MNHNS and CDR2 SASEGT. The CDR3 bases are TGTGCCAGCAGTGAATTACCACCTCTAGCGGGGAGCTCCTACGAGCAGTACTTC. It specifies CASSELPPLAGSSYEQYF.

The chain carries TRBV11-2 and TRBJ2-3; 10 bases fit TRBD1. The CDR3 sequence is 15 residues long. CDR1 and CDR2 from the germline V gene are SGHAT and FQNNGV. Trimming cost V 5 bases and J 10 bases; bases outside gene matches: 12. The CDR3, as DNA: TGTGCCAGCAGCCAGACAGGGGGCGATATTATGGCGCAGTATTTT. Translating gives CASSQTGGDIMAQYF.

This chain joins TRBV6-5 and TRBJ2-7, with D hard to call. The CDR3 length is 14 residues. Germline CDR1 reads MNHEY; CDR2 reads SVGAGI. V was shortened by 5 bases and J by 4 bases, with 15 bases between the two germline ends. The CDR3 nucleotides read TGTGCCAGCAGTCCCTCTGCCCTCGGGTACGAGCAGTACTTC. This gives the protein CASSPSALGYEQYF.

In this sample, this clone turned up once. This chain connects TRBV4-2 to TRBJ2-1, with no clear D. This CDR3 region has 13 residues. The V end lost 5 bases, the J end lost 6 bases, and 11 bases lay between the germline ends. The germline CDR1 and CDR2 sequences are LGHNA and YNFKEQ. The CDR3 DNA is TGTGCCAGCAGCGGCAGTGGTACCAATGAGCAGTTCTTC. Protein product: CASSGSGTNEQFF.

The gene calls are TRBV6-2 or TRBV6-3 and TRBJ1-5; TRBD1 might be the D (5 bases). The CDR3 runs to 15 residues. With 2 bases removed from V and 1 base from J, the gap between germline ends came to 9 bases. Germline CDR1 is MNHEY and CDR2 is SVGEGT. CDR3 region: CASSYPGVSNQPQHF. CDR3 coding DNA: TGTGCCAGCAGTTACCCGGGGGTAAGCAATCAGCCCCAGCATTTT.

V is TRBV30 and J is TRBJ1-6; D is possibly TRBD1 (5 bases). Looked up from germline, CDR1 is GTSNPN and CDR2 is SVGIG (reference sequence). The germline V and J ends were trimmed by 2 bases and 9 bases, with 17 bases remaining between them. The CDR3 length is 15 residues. The CDR3 reads CAWSPRDSVISPLHF. CDR3 in DNA: TGTGCCTGGAGTCCCAGGGACTCTGTCATTTCACCCCTCCACTTT. Full variable domain (rest looked up from reference TRBV30 and TRBJ1-6): SQTIHQWPATLVQPVGSPLSLECTVEGTSNPNLYWYRQAAGRGLQLLFYSVGIGQISSEVPQNLSASRPQDRQFILSSKKLLLSDSGFYLCAWSPRDSVISPLHFGNGTRLTVT.

This clone has just a few counts. The chain joins TRBV27 to TRBJ2-7; tentatively, D is TRBD2 (6 bases). The V and J ends lost 5 bases and 5 bases respectively, with 16 bases between them. The CDR3 extends over 14 amino acids. Germline CDR1 MNHEY, CDR2 SMNVEV (reference sequence). This CDR3 is CASSRRLREDEQYF. The CDR3 nucleotides are TGTGCCAGCAGTCGCCGGCTGAGGGAGGACGAGCAGTACTTC.

The genes are TRBV27 and TRBJ2-3; TRBD2 is a possible D gene (10 bases). The CDR3 covers 20 residues. Trimming pared 2 bases from V and 3 bases from J, leaving 27 bases between. Germline loops: CDR1 MNHEY, CDR2 SMNVEV (reference sequence). Here the CDR3 reads CASSLKYRGQSGRATDTQYF. CDR3 nucleotides: TGTGCCAGCAGTTTAAAATACAGGGGGCAGAGCGGGAGGGCGACAGATACGCAGTATTTT.

V is TRBV18 and J is TRBJ1-2; D uncertain. CDR3 length: 14 residues. The V and J ends lost 2 bases and 3 bases respectively, with 10 bases between them. CDR1 is KGHSH and CDR2 is LQKENI in the germline V gene. CDR3 in DNA: TGTGCCAGCTCACCAGGTGCCCCGGACTATGGCTACACCTTC. This translates into CASSPGAPDYGYTF.

This rearrangement joins TRBV18 to TRBJ2-3; a weak D match, TRBD2 (5 bases). V lost 3 bases, J lost 0 bases, and 10 bases lay in between. The CDR3 is 15 amino acids. Per the germline V gene, CDR1 is KGHSH and CDR2 is LQKENI. The DNA of the CDR3 is TGTGCCAGCTCACCGCTGCGGGCTAGCACAGATACGCAGTATTTT. It codes for CASSPLRASTDTQYF.

This clone was counted ten times or more. The chain employs TRBV7-3 and TRBJ2-1; 10 bases line up with TRBD2. Trimming took 4 bases from V and 6 from J; bases not matched to a gene: 3. CDR3 length: 14 residues. From germline, CDR1 is SGHTA and CDR2 FQGTGA. The CDR3 coding sequence is TGTGCCAGCAGCTATAGCGGGAGGATCAATGAGCAGTTCTTC. It is translated as CASSYSGRINEQFF.

The chain has TRBV10-3 and TRBJ1-5, with a possible D match to TRBD1 (6 bases). CDR1 and CDR2 from the germline V gene are ENHRY and SYGVKD. The CDR3 length is 14 residues. V was trimmed by 3 bases and J by 6 bases, leaving 12 bases between them. In nucleotides, the CDR3 is TGTGCCATCAGTGACAGGGGAGCAGGTCAGCCCCAGCATTTT. As protein: CAISDRGAGQPQHF.

The V gene is TRBV5-1, the J gene TRBJ1-2; 9 nucleotides align to TRBD1. The germline CDR1 and CDR2 sequences are SGHRS and YFSETQ. This CDR3 region has 15 residues. Trimming took 3 bases from V and 4 from J; bases not matched to a gene: 7. For the CDR3, the DNA is TGCGCCAGCAGCTGGACACAGGGGGCTGCCTATGGCTACACCTTC. It specifies CASSWTQGAAYGYTF.

The rearrangement joins TRBV5-5 to TRBJ2-5; 7 nucleotides line up with TRBD1. J gave up 3 bases and V 4 bases, and 6 bases lay outside the gene matches. This CDR3 is built from 14 residues. Germline-derived CDR1 and CDR2 are SGHKS and YYEKEE (reference sequence). The DNA for the CDR3 is TGTGCCAGCAGCCGTGACAGGGTAAAAGAGACCCAGTACTTC. Amino acid sequence: CASSRDRVKETQYF.

This chain links TRBV5-8 with TRBJ2-5, with no clear D. From germline, CDR1 is SGHTS and CDR2 YDEGEE. The CDR3 consists of 12 residues. Trimming took off 0 bases at V and 5 bases at J, with 5 bases between the two ends. The CDR3 sequence: CASSLARETQYF. The CDR3 DNA reads as TGTGCCAGCAGCTTGGCCCGGGAGACCCAGTACTTC. Supplemented by reference TRBV5-8 and TRBJ2-5, the full variable domain reads EAGVTQSPTHLIKTRGQQATLRCSPISGHTSVYWYQQALGLGLQFLLWYDEGEERNRGNFPPRFSGRQFPNYSSELNVNALELEDSALYLCASSLARETQYFGPGTRLLVL.

The chain couples TRBV25-1 to TRBJ1-5; D not resolved. Trimming shortened V by 10 bases and J by 6 bases, and 16 bases separated the two germline ends. Germline values: CDR1 MGHDK, CDR2 SYGVNS. CDR3 length: 13 residues. CDR3 sequence: CAKGTVGSQPQHF. The DNA for the CDR3 is TGTGCCAAGGGAACGGTGGGGAGTCAGCCCCAGCATTTT.

The chain is built from TRBV5-6 and TRBJ1-2; 9 bases align to TRBD1. Germline V lookup: CDR1 SGHDT, CDR2 YYEEEE. This CDR3 spans 16 amino acids. Trimming removed 2 bases from V and 4 bases from J; junction bases left unmatched: 9. CDR3 DNA sequence: TGTGCCAGCAGCTTTGTGGGTACAGGGGGCGCCTATGGCTACACCTTC. Residues: CASSFVGTGGAYGYTF.

V and J are TRBV4-1 and TRBJ2-1; the match to TRBD2 covers 11 bases. CDR1 and CDR2 (germline): MGHRA, YSYEKL. With V trimmed by 0 bases and J by 8 bases, 6 bases remained unmatched. The CDR3 is 16 amino acids. The CDR3 loop reads CASSQELAGANDEQFF. CDR3 DNA sequence: TGCGCCAGCAGCCAAGAACTAGCGGGAGCCAACGATGAGCAGTTCTTC.

The gene calls are TRBV27 and TRBJ1-6; D call uncertain. Germline CDR1 MNHEY, CDR2 SMNVEV (reference sequence). The CDR3 has 15 residues. V shed 2 bases and J shed 10 bases, with 15 bases lying between them. The CDR3 DNA reads TGTGCCAGCAGTTTAAAGGGAGGGAACGGGTCACCCCTCCACTTT. Its protein is CASSLKGGNGSPLHF.

This clone has more than one count but fewer than ten. The rearrangement links TRBV5-5 to TRBJ1-1; D is unclear. The CDR3 length is 14 residues. CDR1 is SGHKS and CDR2 is YYEKEE in the germline V gene (reference sequence). V was cut by 1 base and J by 1 base, with 8 bases left in between. As DNA, the CDR3 is TGTGCCAGCAGCTTGTTTCAGGAGAACACTGAAGCTTTCTTT. Its translation is CASSLFQENTEAFF.

V is TRBV7-9 and J is TRBJ1-2; D is unresolved. The length of the CDR3 is 12 residues. Trimming removed 2 bases at V and 6 bases at J, with 7 bases between. The germline V gene encodes CDR1 SEHNR and CDR2 FQNEAQ (reference sequence). Written as DNA, the CDR3 is TGTGCCAGCAGCTTAATAACAGATGGCTACACCTTC. This sequence encodes CASSLITDGYTF.

The chain joins TRBV15 to TRBJ2-1, with 7 bases identical to TRBD1. From germline, CDR1 is LNHNV and CDR2 YYDKDF (reference sequence). The trim removed 1 base at V and 10 bases at J, leaving 4 bases unmatched. The CDR3 is 13 residues long. The CDR3 DNA sequence: TGTGCCACCAGCAGAGGTAGGGGGCGCGAGCAGTTCTTC. Protein sequence: CATSRGRGREQFF.

The chain employs TRBV28 and TRBJ2-3; 11 bases map to TRBD2. The CDR3 is 18 residues long. The germline V gene encodes CDR1 MDHEN and CDR2 SYDVKM. J gave up 2 bases and V 5 bases, and 12 bases lay outside the gene matches. The CDR3 sequence is CASSPPGLAGRNTDTQYF. In DNA, the CDR3 is TGTGCCAGCAGTCCCCCCGGACTAGCGGGCCGAAACACAGATACGCAGTATTTT. The complete variable domain, with remaining parts taken from reference TRBV28 and TRBJ2-3, reads DVKVTQSSRYLVKRTGEKVFLECVQDMDHENMFWYRQDPGLGLRLIYFSYDVKMKEKGDIPEGYSVSREKKERFSLILESASTNQTSMYLCASSPPGLAGRNTDTQYFGPGTRLTVL.

This clone was detected only once. CDR3 in amino acids: CASSIRTANTGELFF. The CDR3 nucleotides are TGCGCCAGCAGCATCAGGACAGCCAACACCGGGGAGCTGTTTTTT. This chain joins TRBV5-1 and TRBJ2-2, with D perhaps TRBD1 (6 bases). The V end was cut by 4 bases, the J end by 2 bases, with 12 bases between. The CDR3 totals 15 residues. The germline gives CDR1 SGHRS, CDR2 YFSETQ.

The chain carries TRBV2 and TRBJ1-6, with TRBD1 identical over 7 bases. Germline lookup yields CDR1 SNHLY and CDR2 FYNNEI. V lost 6 bases, J lost 9 bases, and 11 bases stayed unmatched. The CDR3 is 15 residues long. CDR3 residues: CASSPDRVAASPLHF. As DNA, the CDR3 is TGTGCCAGCAGCCCCGACAGGGTGGCGGCTTCACCCCTCCACTTT.

CDR3 loop: CASSQGPDYEQYF. CDR3 nucleotide sequence: TGTGCCAGCAGTCAGGGGCCCGACTACGAGCAGTACTTC. The rearrangement joins TRBV7-3 to TRBJ2-7; D is possibly TRBD1 (6 bases). CDR1 is SGHTA and CDR2 is FQGTGA in the germline V gene. V lost 6 bases to trimming and J lost 3 bases, with 12 bases between them. The CDR3 is made up of 13 amino acids.

The rearrangement joins TRBV7-7 to TRBJ2-7; D is possibly TRBD2 (7 bases). With 8 bases removed from V and 6 bases from J, the gap between germline ends came to 17 bases. There are 13 residues in the CDR3. Germline CDR1 reads SSHAT; CDR2 reads FNYEAQ (reference sequence). CDR3 bases: TGTGCCAGCGGGCTAGCGGTGGGGGCCGAGCAGTACTTC. It yields the protein CASGLAVGAEQYF.

The chain employs TRBV19 and TRBJ2-7; no clear D gene. The CDR3 totals 15 residues. CDR1 is LNHDA and CDR2 is SQIVND in the germline V gene (reference sequence). The V gene lost 6 bases and the J gene lost 2 bases, with 17 bases spanning the gap. CDR3 in amino acids: CASSLAPTSTYEQYF. CDR3 DNA sequence: TGTGCCAGTAGCTTAGCTCCCACAAGCACCTACGAGCAGTACTTC.

This chain links TRBV18 with TRBJ2-6, with D perhaps TRBD2 (7 bases). The CDR3 has 18 residues. V was pared by 3 bases and J by 0 bases, with 15 bases between. From germline, CDR1 is KGHSH and CDR2 LQKENI. In DNA form, the CDR3 reads TGTGCCAGCTCACCTAGGGGGGGCACCTACTCTGGGGCCAACGTCCTGACTTTC. As protein: CASSPRGGTYSGANVLTF.